This T cell receptor (beta chain) was sequenced in a study of beta chain features in type 1 diabetes. Of note for this clone: Its antigen remains unidentified.

The isolated RNA, all of it, was reverse transcribed, so expressed TCRB transcripts were what got sequenced. Using immunoSEQ multiplex PCR, the repertoire was profiled, and TCRdb retains in-frame clones only, with some absent. Among about 320,000 clones, 12% to 15% were seen once, and the ten largest hold roughly 7%. Germline CDR1 reads SGHNT; CDR2 reads YENEEA. This CDR3 region has 16 residues. Trimming took 2 bases from V and 0 from J, leaving 10 bases between them. Study findings and constraints: The similarity of naive, central memory and Treg TCRB repertoires appeared greater among patients than among healthy donors.

V usage is TRBV11-3 and J usage is TRBJ2-2; TRBD1 might be the D (5 bases). This TCR was sampled from a man aged 25-45 years in good health. The sample comprised central memory CD4+ T cells from blood. In DNA form, the CDR3 reads TGTGCCAGCAGCTTATACACAGGTCCGAACACCGGGGAGCTGTTTTTT. Translating it yields CASSLYTGPNTGELFF.